This TCR beta chain was sequenced for a study of T cells in Graves' hyperthyroidism and ophthalmopathy. RNA transcripts served as the template for amplifying TCR beta CDR3 regions. The study used the HTBI primer set for a first-round RT-PCR of the TCR CDR3. TCRdb redid the calling of the multiplex PCR reads with MiXCR, one entry per CDR3 protein. Among a few hundred thousand distinct CDR3 sequences listed, roughly 13% were seen once. With 3 bases removed from V and 5 bases from J, the gap between germline ends came to 13 bases. The CDR3 covers 14 residues. CDR1 is SGHDN and CDR2 is FVKESK in the germline V gene. This clonotype was detected many times.

The chain has TRBV14 and TRBJ2-5; D might be TRBD1 or TRBD2, each matching 5 bases. This clonotype was obtained from a woman between 18 and 30 years old with Graves' hyperthyroidism. Sequencing was performed on blood. CDR3 in amino acids: CASSHGRDGETQYF. The CDR3 nucleotides are TGTGCCAGCAGCCACGGAAGGGACGGGGAGACCCAGTACTTC.